The clone carrying this T cell receptor (beta chain) was seen only a few times. The data were taken from a study of patients and donors after allogeneic stem cell transplantation. TCRdb fed the RT-PCR reads into MiXCR, producing one record per CDR3 protein. The sample lists about 960,000 distinct CDR3 sequences, roughly 17% occurring once. What was sequenced was blood, either unsorted or a sorted T cell fraction (not recorded which). This receptor was identified in a human donor who was either an allogeneic HSCT recipient or a stem cell or donor lymphocyte infusion donor (not recorded which). It is not recorded whose cells these are; they may come from a transplant donor.

The CDR3 bases are TGCGCCAGCAGCAGAAGGACAGATTCCTCCTACGAGCAGTACTTC. Translating gives CASSRRTDSSYEQYF. The V and J genes are TRBV5-1 and TRBJ2-7; perhaps TRBD1 as D (6 bases). Germline values: CDR1 SGHRS, CDR2 YFSETQ. Deletions cut 4 bases from V and 0 bases from J, with 14 bases between. The CDR3 has 15 amino acids.